One sample yielded the 20 T cell receptor beta chains listed below, sequenced in a study of T cell repertoires in cytomegalovirus infection. MiXCR was run by TCRdb on the reads, yielding one entry per CDR3 protein. The sample lists roughly 990,000 distinct CDR3 sequences, about a third occurring once. Their antigens remain unidentified. The material was cultured CD8+ T cells from PBMCs, obtained from culture after CMV antigen stimulation. Receptors were obtained from a human donor in good health (CMV status not recorded). Some clones in this sample may be carry-over from other donors' samples.

This rearrangement joins TRBV28 to TRBJ1-1; D is uncertain. This CDR3 has 13 residues. V lost 7 bases and J lost 2, with 11 bases in between. The germline gives CDR1 MDHEN, CDR2 SYDVKM. The CDR3, as DNA: TGTGCCAGCAATGACTGGGGAAACACTGAAGCTTTCTTT. Amino acid sequence: CASNDWGNTEAFF.

The V and J genes are TRBV5-4 and TRBJ1-5; TRBD1 matches at 7 bases. V dropped 10 bases and J dropped 8; count of bases not matched to a gene: 9. This CDR3 is built from 12 residues. Germline V lookup: CDR1 SGHNT, CDR2 YYREEE (reference sequence). The CDR3 DNA reads as TGTGCCGGAGACAGGGACGTTGAGCCCCAGCATTTT. This translates into CAGDRDVEPQHF.

This rearrangement joins TRBV12-3 or TRBV12-4 to TRBJ1-2, with a tentative D call TRBD1 (5 bases). Trimming stripped 5 bases from V and 9 bases from J, with 19 bases between. The CDR3 is made up of 14 amino acids. CDR3 in amino acids: CASSATLGVLRYTF. The CDR3 DNA is TGTGCCAGCAGTGCTACACTGGGGGTATTGCGCTACACCTTC.

V usage is TRBV7-6 and J usage is TRBJ2-2, with unresolved D. Trimming stripped 8 bases from V and 2 bases from J, with 9 bases between. This CDR3 has 13 residues. Looked up from germline, CDR1 is SGHVS and CDR2 is FNYEAQ. This CDR3 is CASGRSNTGELFF. In nucleotides, the CDR3 is TGTGCCAGCGGCCGCAGTAACACCGGGGAGCTGTTTTTT. Filled out from reference TRBV7-6 and TRBJ2-2, the complete variable domain reads GAGVSQSPRYKVTKRGQDVALRCDPISGHVSLYWYRQALGQGPEFLTYFNYEAQQDKSGLPNDRFSAERPEGSISTLTIQRTEQRDSAMYRCASGRSNTGELFFGEGSRLTVL.

The rearrangement uses TRBV29-1 and TRBJ2-1; 8 bases fit TRBD1. Germline V gene sequence: CDR1 SQVTM, CDR2 ANQGSEA. CDR3 length: 17 residues. With 7 bases clipped from V and 1 base from J, the junction kept 15 bases outside the gene matches. CDR3 nucleotides: TGCAGCGCCTGGACAGGGTCAGATGTGTTTTCCTACAATGAGCAGTTCTTC. The encoded protein is CSAWTGSDVFSYNEQFF.

This clonotype was observed a handful of times. The chain uses TRBV7-8 and TRBJ2-7; 10 nucleotides match TRBD2. Germline V lookup: CDR1 SGHVS, CDR2 FQNEAQ. This CDR3 spans 15 amino acids. V shed 1 base, J shed 2 bases, and the junction held 2 bases outside the gene matches. This chain's CDR3 is CASSLGTSGTYEQYF. Here the CDR3 DNA reads TGTGCCAGCAGCTTAGGGACTAGCGGAACCTACGAGCAGTACTTC.

This clonotype was detected only a few times. The rearrangement links TRBV20-1 to TRBJ2-7, with D possibly being TRBD2 (5 bases). CDR1 and CDR2 (germline): DFQATT, SNEGSKA (reference sequence). There are 13 residues in the CDR3. Trimming pared 6 bases from V and 2 bases from J, leaving 14 bases between. DNA of the CDR3: TGCAGTGCCCTTTCGGACGGGACCTACGAGCAGTACGTC. Translation: CSALSDGTYEQYV.

This clonotype was recorded once. This chain uses TRBV5-4 with TRBJ1-2; TRBD1 aligns across 7 bases. Germline V gene lookup returns CDR1 SGHNT and CDR2 YYREEE (reference sequence). CDR3 length: 19 residues. J gave up 4 bases and V 6 bases, and 24 bases lay outside the gene matches. CDR3: CASNEPRDRRTDSPYGYTF. CDR3 sequence (DNA): TGTGCCAGCAACGAACCCAGGGACAGACGGACCGACTCTCCCTATGGCTACACCTTC. The variable domain in full, with the rest retrieved from reference TRBV5-4 and TRBJ1-2, is ETGVTQSPTHLIKTRGQQVTLRCSSQSGHNTVSWYQQALGQGPQFIFQYYREEENGRGNFPPRFSGLQFPNYSSELNVNALELDDSALYLCASNEPRDRRTDSPYGYTFGSGTRLTVV.

The chain combines TRBV12-3 or TRBV12-4 with TRBJ2-7, with 9 bases fitting TRBD2. The CDR3 covers 14 residues. V lost 4 bases and J lost 4; bases outside the gene matches: 5. CDR3: CASSSGTSPYEQYF. The CDR3 bases are TGTGCCAGCAGTTCCGGGACTAGCCCTTACGAGCAGTACTTC.

This chain connects TRBV4-3 to TRBJ1-6, with D possibly matching TRBD1 (6 bases). The CDR3 contains 15 residues. CDR1 LGHNA and CDR2 YSLEER come from the germline V gene. With 4 bases removed from V and 5 bases from J, the gap between germline ends came to 12 bases. The CDR3 DNA reads TGCGCCAGCAGCCCGGAAAAGGGGGATAATTCACCCCTCCACTTT. Translating gives CASSPEKGDNSPLHF.

The chain uses TRBV27 and TRBJ2-1; possibly TRBD1 or TRBD2 for D (5 bases each). Trimming stripped 6 bases from V and 8 bases from J, with 8 bases between. CDR1 and CDR2 (germline): MNHEY, SMNVEV (reference sequence). The CDR3 is 11 residues long. The CDR3 nucleotides are TGTGCCAGCAGAATGGGGGATGAGCAGTTCTTC. This sequence encodes CASRMGDEQFF.

There are a few counts of this clonotype. This chain links TRBV7-9 with TRBJ2-7; possibly TRBD2 for D (7 bases). This CDR3 is built from 15 residues. CDR1 and CDR2 from the germline V gene are SEHNR and FQNEAQ (reference sequence). V lost 5 bases and J 2 bases, leaving 16 bases between the germline ends. The CDR3 sequence is CASSQAGGATYEQYV. The DNA for the CDR3 is TGTGCCAGCAGCCAGGCTGGGGGGGCTACCTACGAGCAGTACGTC.

This clonotype was counted a few times. This chain links TRBV5-1 with TRBJ2-7; 8 bases line up with TRBD1. CDR1 is SGHRS and CDR2 is YFSETQ in the germline V gene. The CDR3 sequence is 16 residues long. V trimming: 0 bases; J trimming: 2 bases; junction bases outside the gene matches: 7. The CDR3 here is CASSLGRGQAAYEQYF. CDR3 nucleotide sequence: TGCGCCAGCAGCTTGGGCAGGGGGCAGGCTGCCTACGAGCAGTACTTC.

This clonotype was counted a few times. The CDR3 loop reads CASSLVSFSQGDTQYF. The DNA of the CDR3 is TGTGCCAGCAGTTTAGTGAGTTTTTCTCAGGGAGATACGCAGTATTTT. The J gene is TRBJ2-3, the V gene TRBV28; D is possibly TRBD1 (5 bases). The germline V gene has CDR1 MDHEN and CDR2 SYDVKM. There are 16 residues in the CDR3. V lost 2 bases and J 5 bases, leaving 17 bases between the germline ends.

This clonotype has just a few counts. The chain combines TRBV25-1 with TRBJ2-3; D may be TRBD2 (6 bases). The CDR3 consists of 19 residues. Germline-derived CDR1 and CDR2 are MGHDK and SYGVNS. Trimming left V 2 bases short and J 2 bases short, with 23 bases between. The CDR3 spells CASSERRDRWGRDTDTQYF. The CDR3 DNA reads as TGTGCCAGCAGTGAAAGGAGGGACCGCTGGGGTCGGGACACAGATACGCAGTATTTT.

V gene TRBV12-5 combines with J gene TRBJ2-1; perhaps TRBD1 as D (6 bases). The CDR3 contains 17 residues. The V and J ends lost 3 bases and 0 bases respectively, with 15 bases between them. Germline V gene sequence: CDR1 LGHNT, CDR2 FRNRAP. The CDR3 here is CASGFIQGTSSYNEQFF. The CDR3 nucleotides read TGTGCTAGTGGTTTCATCCAGGGGACGAGCTCCTACAATGAGCAGTTCTTC.

This clonotype has at least ten counts. V usage is TRBV7-6 and J usage is TRBJ1-1; 8 bases match TRBD1. The germline V gene has CDR1 SGHVS and CDR2 FNYEAQ. This CDR3 is 14 amino acids long. Trimming removed 4 bases from V and 11 bases from J; junction bases left unmatched: 12. In nucleotides, the CDR3 is TGTGCCAGCAGCTCACCGGACAGGGAGCCGTATGCTTTCTTT. Translated, it gives CASSSPDREPYAFF.

The count of this clonotype is one. Sequence at one end of the junction differs from germline and may be a read error. The rearrangement joins TRBV3-1 to TRBJ2-7, with D unresolved. The germline V gene encodes CDR1 LGHDT and CDR2 YNNKEL (reference sequence). The CDR3 is 12 amino acids. The CDR3 DNA follows: TGTGTCAGCAGCCAAGGACGGAACGAGCAGTACTTC. Translation gives CVSSQGRNEQYF.

The chain links TRBV29-1 to TRBJ1-1; D uncertain. V shed 2 bases and J shed 3 bases, with 4 bases lying between them. This CDR3 is 11 amino acids long. Germline CDR1 and CDR2: SQVTM and ANQGSEA. The CDR3 DNA sequence: TGCAGCGTTGAATGGGACACTGAAGCTTTCTTT. It yields the protein CSVEWDTEAFF.

CDR3 nucleotides: TGTGCCAGCAGCTTAGGTAGCGGGGGGGTTACGCAGTATTTT. Translation: CASSLGSGGVTQYF. The rearrangement links TRBV7-8 to TRBJ2-3; the match to TRBD2 covers 11 bases. Germline lookup yields CDR1 SGHVS and CDR2 FQNEAQ. This CDR3 has 14 amino acids. V lost 1 base, J lost 8 bases, and 2 bases stayed unmatched.